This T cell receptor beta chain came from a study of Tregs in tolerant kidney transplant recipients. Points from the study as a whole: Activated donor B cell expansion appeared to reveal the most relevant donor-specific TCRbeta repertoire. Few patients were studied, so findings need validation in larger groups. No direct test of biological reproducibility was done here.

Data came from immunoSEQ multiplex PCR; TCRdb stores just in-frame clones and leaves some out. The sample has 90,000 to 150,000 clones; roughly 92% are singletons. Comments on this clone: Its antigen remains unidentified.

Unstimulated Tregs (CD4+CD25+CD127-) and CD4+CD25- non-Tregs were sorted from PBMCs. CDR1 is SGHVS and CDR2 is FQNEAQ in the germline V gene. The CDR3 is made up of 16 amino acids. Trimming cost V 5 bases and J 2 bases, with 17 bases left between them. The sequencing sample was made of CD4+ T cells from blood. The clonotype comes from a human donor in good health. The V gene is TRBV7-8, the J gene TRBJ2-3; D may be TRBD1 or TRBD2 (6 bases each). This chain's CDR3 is CASSPRGGGNTDTQYF. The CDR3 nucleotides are TGTGCCAGCAGCCCCAGGGGTGGGGGGAACACAGATACGCAGTATTTT.